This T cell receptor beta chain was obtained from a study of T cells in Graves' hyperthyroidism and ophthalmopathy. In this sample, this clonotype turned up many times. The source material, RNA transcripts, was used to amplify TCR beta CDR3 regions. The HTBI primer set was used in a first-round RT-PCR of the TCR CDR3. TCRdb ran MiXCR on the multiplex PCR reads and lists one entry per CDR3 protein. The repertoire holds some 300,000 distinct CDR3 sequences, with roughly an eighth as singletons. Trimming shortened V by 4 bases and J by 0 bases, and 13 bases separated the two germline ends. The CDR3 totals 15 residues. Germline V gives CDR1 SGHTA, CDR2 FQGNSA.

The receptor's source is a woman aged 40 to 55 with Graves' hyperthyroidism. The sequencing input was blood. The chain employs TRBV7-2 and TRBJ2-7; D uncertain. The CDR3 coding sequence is TGTGCCAGCAGCTCTTTCAGGACCCTCTCCTACGAGCAGTACTTC. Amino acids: CASSSFRTLSYEQYF.